The source of this T cell receptor (beta chain) is a study of cytomegalovirus exposure and HLA in healthy donors. Study-level results: Sequencing had likely introduced a cluster of highly shared sequence variants as an artifact. Later analysis showed most CMV-associated TCR beta chains appearing HLA-restricted.

Vbeta (60) and Jbeta (13) primers were used in the PCR. Clones were sequenced by immunoSEQ multiplex PCR, and TCRdb holds only the in-frame ones, with some missing. The data contain some 130,000 clones, about 79% of them singletons. Trimming stripped 2 bases from V and 1 base from J, with 19 bases between. The CDR3 has 18 residues. Germline values: CDR1 KGHSH, CDR2 LQKENI. This clone was picked up one time. What it binds is not known. The chain joins TRBV18 to TRBJ2-3; D is perhaps TRBD2 (5 bases). Material for sequencing was PBMCs. The TCR originated in a man aged 18 to 30 in good health and CMV-seronegative. CDR3 DNA: TGTGCCAGCTCACCATATGGAGGTCGGATGACCGGCACAGATACGCAGTATTTT. It specifies CASSPYGGRMTGTDTQYF. Looking up the rest from reference TRBV18 and TRBJ2-3 gives the full variable domain: NAGVMQNPRHLVRRRGQEARLRCSPMKGHSHVYWYRQLPEEGLKFMVYLQKENIIDESGMPKERFSAEFPKEGPSILRIQQVVRGDSAAYFCASSPYGGRMTGTDTQYFGPGTRLTVL.